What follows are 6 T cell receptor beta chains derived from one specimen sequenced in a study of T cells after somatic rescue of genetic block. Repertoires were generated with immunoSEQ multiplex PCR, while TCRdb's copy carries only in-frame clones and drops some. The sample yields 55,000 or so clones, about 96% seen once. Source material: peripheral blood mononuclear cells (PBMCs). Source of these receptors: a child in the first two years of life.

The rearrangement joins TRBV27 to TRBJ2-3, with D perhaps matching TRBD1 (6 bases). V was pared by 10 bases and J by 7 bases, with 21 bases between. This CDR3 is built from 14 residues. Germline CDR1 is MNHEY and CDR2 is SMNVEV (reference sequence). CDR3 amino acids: CATNPTGSVNTQYF. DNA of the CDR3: TGTGCCACCAATCCGACAGGTAGCGTCAATACGCAGTATTTT.

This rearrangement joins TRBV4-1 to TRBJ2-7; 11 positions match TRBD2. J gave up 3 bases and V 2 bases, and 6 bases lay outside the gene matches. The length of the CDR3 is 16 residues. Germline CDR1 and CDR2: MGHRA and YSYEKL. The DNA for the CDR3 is TGCGCCAGCAGCCAACTCGGGACTAGCGGTTGCTACGAGCAGTACTTC. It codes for CASSQLGTSGCYEQYF.

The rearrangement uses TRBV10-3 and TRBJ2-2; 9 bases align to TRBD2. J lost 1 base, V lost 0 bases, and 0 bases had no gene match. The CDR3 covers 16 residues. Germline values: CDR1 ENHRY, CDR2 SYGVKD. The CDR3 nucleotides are TGTGCCATCAGTGAGTCGACTAGCGGGAACACCGGGGAGCTGTTTTTT. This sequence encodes CAISESTSGNTGELFF.

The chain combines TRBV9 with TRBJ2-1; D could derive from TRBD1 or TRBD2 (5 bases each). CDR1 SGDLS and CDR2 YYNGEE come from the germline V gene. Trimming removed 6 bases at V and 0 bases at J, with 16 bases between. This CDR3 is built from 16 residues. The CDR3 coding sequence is TGTGCCAGCACCGGGGCTAGCCGAGGCTCCTACAATGAGCAGTTCTTC. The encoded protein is CASTGASRGSYNEQFF. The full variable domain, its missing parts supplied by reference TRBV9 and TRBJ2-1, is DSGVTQTPKHLITATGQRVTLRCSPRSGDLSVYWYQQSLDQGLQFLIQYYNGEERAKGNILERFSAQQFPDLHSELNLSSLELGDSALYFCASTGASRGSYNEQFFGPGTRLTVL.

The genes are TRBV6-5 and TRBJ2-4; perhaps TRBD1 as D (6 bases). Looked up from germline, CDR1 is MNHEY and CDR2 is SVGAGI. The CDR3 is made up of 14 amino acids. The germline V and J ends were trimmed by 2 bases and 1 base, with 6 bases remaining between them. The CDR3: CASSYDRAKNIQYF. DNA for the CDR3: TGTGCCAGCAGTTACGACAGGGCCAAAAACATTCAGTACTTC.

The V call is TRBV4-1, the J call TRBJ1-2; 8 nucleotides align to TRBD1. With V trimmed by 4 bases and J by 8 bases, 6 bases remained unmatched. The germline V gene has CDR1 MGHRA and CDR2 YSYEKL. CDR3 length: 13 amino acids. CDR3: CASSRGQGKGYTF. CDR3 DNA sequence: TGCGCCAGCAGCCGCGGACAGGGAAAAGGCTACACCTTC.